The source of this T cell receptor (beta chain) is a study of post-analysis software for immune sequencing data. Study-wide points: Controls had lower frequencies than patients of roughly five TRBV segments, which included TRBV5-6, TRBV5-1 and TRBV20-1.

Unique molecular identifiers were built into the TCR beta cDNA libraries. TCRdb reprocessed the PCR reads via MiXCR and lists one record per CDR3 protein. The sample has about 770,000 distinct CDR3 sequences; just over 45% are singletons. Regarding this clonotype: The antigen remains unidentified.

The CDR3 covers 11 residues. Germline V gene data show CDR1 as DFQATT and CDR2 as SNEGSKA (reference sequence). Trimming stripped 8 bases from V and 3 bases from J, with 9 bases between. The sequence derives from a girl aged 10 to 17 with multiple sclerosis. Sequencing was done on a sample of blood. V gene TRBV20-1 combines with J gene TRBJ2-3; perhaps TRBD1 as D (6 bases). For the CDR3, the DNA is TGCAGTAAGAGGGGGACAGATACGCAGTATTTT. It specifies CSKRGTDTQYF.